This T cell receptor beta chain stems from a study of blood T cells in healthy people across ages. Turning to this clonotype: Its antigen is as yet unknown.

Alongside a J-beta primer mix, a sample-barcoded 5' primer served in a second PCR lasting about 6 to 11 cycles. TCRdb re-called the 5' RACE reads with MiXCR, one entry per CDR3 protein. The table records about 1.8 million distinct CDR3 sequences, less than 50% of them present only once. Trimming at V came to 6 bases and at J to 3 bases, leaving 5 bases not matched to a gene. This CDR3 comprises 15 residues. Study results and caveats: Estimated diversity that came from one million T cells was considered an underestimate. The donors' CMV status was not determined, possibly confounding changes in expanded clonotypes.

The genes are TRBV12-3 or TRBV12-4 and TRBJ1-2, with 12 bases identical to TRBD1. This clonotype was sampled from a woman aged 40 to 50 in good health. Sequenced material: blood. CDR3 bases: TGTGCCAGCAGGGGGACAGGGGGCCAGCACTATGGCTACACCTTC. Its protein is CASRGTGGQHYGYTF.